This is a list of T cell receptor beta chains from one sample in a study of a mutant IDH1 vaccine in newly diagnosed glioma. Their cognate antigens are unknown. Clones were read by immunoSEQ multiplex PCR, and TCRdb kept only the in-frame ones, dropping some. The sample shows around 30,000 clones, 90% of them seen only once. The sample here was PBMCs, taken from a glioma patient whose treatment included an IDH1 peptide vaccine. Receptor source: a man aged 18 to 29 with glioma. Both conserved end residues are part of each CDR3. Fields, in order: clone size, D gene, V gene, J gene, CDR3 DNA, CDR3 protein. The D gene is left open where the match is weak. Where a row states a size, it is once, few, many or the class of an expanded clone; other rows omit it.

once	NA	TRBV29-1	TRBJ1-1	TGCAGCGCCATACAGGGAACGAACACTGAAGCTTTCTTT	CSAIQGTNTEAFF
NA	NA	TRBV15	TRBJ2-7	TGTGCCACTTCCGCCGTAGGGGGGATCAACGAGCAGTACTTC	CATSAVGGINEQYF
NA	NA	TRBV6-5	TRBJ1-1	TGTGCCAGCAGTTACGGGCAAGTTTTGGTGACTGAAGCTTTCTTT	CASSYGQVLVTEAFF
NA	NA	TRBV6-5	TRBJ1-2	TGTGCCAGCGGGCCGTACTATGGCTACACCTTC	CASGPYYGYTF
NA	TRBD2	TRBV30	TRBJ2-1	TGTGCCTGGAGGGGGACTAACCGGCGGCAGTTCTTC	CAWRGTNRRQFF
NA	NA	TRBV20-1	TRBJ1-1	TGCAGTGCTAGCCTGGTTGAAGCTTTCTTT	CSASLVEAFF
NA	NA	TRBV6-5	TRBJ2-2	TGTGCCAGCAGCTACGGACCTAACACCGGGGAGCTGTTTTTT	CASSYGPNTGELFF
NA	NA	TRBV4-3	TRBJ1-1	TGCGCCAGCAGCCAAGATAGTCCAGGGGCGTGGAGGACTGAAGCTTTCTTT	CASSQDSPGAWRTEAFF
few	TRBD1	TRBV7-2	TRBJ2-7	TGTGCCAGCAGCAAACAGGGGGCCTCTTACGAGCAGTACTTC	CASSKQGASYEQYF
NA	NA	TRBV2	TRBJ2-7	TGTGCCAGCAAGGATGATGCGCAATCCTACGAGCAGTACTTC	CASKDDAQSYEQYF
NA	NA	TRBV5-1	TRBJ2-2	TGCGCCAGCAGCTTCATGGAGGCTGGGAGGGAGCTGTTTTTT	CASSFMEAGRELFF
NA	TRBD2	TRBV30	TRBJ2-1	TGTGCCTGGAGTGTGGGGCTAGCGGGAGGTCATCATGGGGATGAGCAGTTCTTC	CAWSVGLAGGHHGDEQFF
once	NA	TRBV5-8	TRBJ2-5	TGTGCCAGCAGCAGTGGGCGAGGGGAGACCCAGTACTTC	CASSSGRGETQYF
NA	TRBD2	TRBV30	TRBJ2-7	TGTGCCTGGAGAAGACTAGCGGGACGATACGAGCAGTACTTC	CAWRRLAGRYEQYF
NA	NA	TRBV7-9	TRBJ2-2	TGTGCCAGCAGCCTCCCAGGGGGGCTCACCGGGGAGCTGTTTTTT	CASSLPGGLTGELFF
NA	NA	TRBV4-3	TRBJ1-1	TGCGCCAGCAGCCTTACAATGGGGTCCACTGAAGCTTTCTTT	CASSLTMGSTEAFF
NA	TRBD2	TRBV7-9	TRBJ2-7	TGTGCCAGCAGCTCTTCCCTGACTGGGGAGGGATACGAGCAGTACTTC	CASSSSLTGEGYEQYF
NA	NA	TRBV4-1	TRBJ2-7	TGCGCCAGCAGCCATCAGGAAGGGGTGGGCTACGAGCAGTACTTC	CASSHQEGVGYEQYF
NA	NA	TRBV7-9	TRBJ1-1	TGTGCCAGCAGCTTAGTACTCCCAGGGACGAACAAGGATGAAGCTTTCTTT	CASSLVLPGTNKDEAFF
NA	TRBD2	TRBV7-2	TRBJ2-1	TGTGCCAGCAGACATGCGGGAGTAGCGGACAATGAGCAGTTCTTC	CASRHAGVADNEQFF
NA	TRBD1	TRBV7-2	TRBJ2-7	TGTGCCAGCAGCTTAGATCCGGACAGGGGGGCGTACGAGCAGTACTTC	CASSLDPDRGAYEQYF
NA	NA	TRBV5-1	TRBJ2-3	TGCGCCAGCAGCTTCGGGGACGCCACAGATACGCAGTATTTT	CASSFGDATDTQYF
NA	NA	TRBV5-8	TRBJ1-3	TGTGCCAGCACCTACGGGCCGCGCTCTGGAAACACCATATATTTT	CASTYGPRSGNTIYF
NA	NA	TRBV28	TRBJ1-6	TGTGCCAGCAGTTTTAGGGCAGGGAATTCACCCCTCCACTTT	CASSFRAGNSPLHF
NA	TRBD1	TRBV4-1	TRBJ2-7	TGCGCCAGCAGCCTCGGGACAGGAACCTACGAGCAGTACTTC	CASSLGTGTYEQYF
NA	NA	TRBV19	TRBJ2-7	TGTGCCAGTAGTATGGGCCCAGCGGCCTACGAGCAGTACTTC	CASSMGPAAYEQYF
NA	NA	TRBV11-2	TRBJ2-2	TGTGCCAGCAGCTCGCTACGGGAGAAGGCCGGGGAGCTGTTTTTT	CASSSLREKAGELFF
NA	NA	TRBV28	TRBJ2-6	TGTGCCAGCAGGGAGTTTGGGTCTGGGGCCAACGTCCTGACTTTC	CASREFGSGANVLTF
NA	NA	TRBV27	TRBJ2-2	TGTGCCAGCAGTTTACAGGCGAACACCGGGGAGCTGTTTTTT	CASSLQANTGELFF
NA	TRBD2	TRBV10-1	TRBJ2-1	TGCGCCAGCAGTGAGCCTAGCGGGAGGACATCTGAGCAGTTCTTC	CASSEPSGRTSEQFF
NA	TRBD1	TRBV6-5	TRBJ2-7	TGTGCCTCCTCGGACAGGGGGTACGAGCAGTACTTC	CASSDRGYEQYF
NA	NA	TRBV7-8	TRBJ2-1	TGTGCCAGCAGCTTAAGGTGGGGCTACTCCTACAATGAGCAGTTCTTC	CASSLRWGYSYNEQFF